The 5 T cell receptor beta chains in this list originate from one sample, sequenced in a study of blood T cell repertoires in COVID-19. Assay used: immunoSEQ multiplex PCR; TCRdb lists only in-frame clones, some missing. The data show about 250,000 clones, about 90% seen once. The specimen was PBMCs or T cells enriched from blood (not recorded which). The receptor source for this set is a woman aged 40 to 49 who had been exposed to COVID-19.

This sequence joins TRBV6-5 and TRBJ1-4, with a tentative D call TRBD1 (5 bases). This CDR3 spans 13 amino acids. V dropped 6 bases and J dropped 4 bases, with 9 bases sitting between them. Germline V lookup: CDR1 MNHEY, CDR2 SVGAGI. CDR3 DNA sequence: TGTGCCAGCAGGGACACACTTAATGAAAAACTGTTTTTT. As protein: CASRDTLNEKLFF.

Note on this clone: An end of the junction does not agree with germline; a read error may underlie this. CDR3 amino acids: CASSSGVDYNEQFF. CDR3 bases: TGTGCCAGCAGCTCGGGAGTGGACTACAATGAGCAGTTCTTC. This chain uses TRBV5-1 with TRBJ2-1; possibly TRBD2 for D (6 bases). Per germline, CDR1 SGHRS and CDR2 YFSETQ. The CDR3 is made up of 14 amino acids.

The rearrangement uses TRBV11-3 and TRBJ2-3; TRBD1 matches at 7 bases. The CDR3 covers 15 residues. Germline V gene sequence: CDR1 SGHNT, CDR2 YENEEA. V lost 5 bases, J lost 2 bases, and 7 bases stayed unmatched. This chain's CDR3 is CASSRDSLYTDTQYF. In nucleotides, the CDR3 is TGTGCCAGCAGCAGGGACAGTCTATACACAGATACGCAGTATTTT.

On this clone: One junction end does not reproduce the germline sequence, and a read error may be involved. The V call is TRBV5-1, the J call TRBJ2-6; no clear D gene. The CDR3 consists of 14 residues. In germline, CDR1 is SGHRS, CDR2 YFSETQ. This CDR3 is CASSRETGANVLTF. CDR3 in DNA: TGTGCCAGCAGTAGAGAAACTGGGGCCAACGTCCTGACTTTC.

The V call is TRBV28, the J call TRBJ2-1; 7 bases match TRBD2. The CDR3 spans 13 residues. The germline gives CDR1 MDHEN, CDR2 SYDVKM. Trimming took 5 bases from V and 9 from J; bases not matched to a gene: 7. The CDR3 loop is CASSPGGGREQFF. DNA for the CDR3: TGTGCCAGCAGTCCTGGGGGGGGTCGTGAGCAGTTCTTC.